This T cell receptor (beta chain) was profiled in a study of T cell responses to AZD1222 COVID-19 vaccine (dated by TCRdb to 2020 to 2022). Broadly, across the study: Because spike-specific TCR depth and breadth did not differ between the two schedules, AZD1222 recipients who got a second dose at roughly 4 weeks were pooled with those who got a second dose at roughly 12 weeks. Trial participants were enrolled by age into subgroups of 18-55, 56-69 and 70-plus years, and around 150, 28 and 57 TCR-sequenced participants, respectively, were included in these subgroups. TCR sequencing was performed for roughly 240 trial participants, of whom about 200 were given two doses of AZD1222 and roughly 25 were given two doses of MenACWY control vaccine. What the study reported, not specific to this receptor: Most participants were white British and females outnumbered males, and the authors suggested that clonal diversity may have been underestimated. In the small 56-69-year group, the increase in depth fell short of significance, most likely because of low power. After two AZD1222 doses, spike-specific TCR breadth and depth were significantly higher than at day 0 and than in MenACWY recipients. Reportedly, almost half of the unique spike-specific TCRs recognized epitopes lying outside the regions that are mutated in the B.1.351 and B.1.1.7 variants. The whole spike protein was spanned by vaccine-associated CD4 TCRs, and dominant responses were seen in regions 160-218 and 743-854. Conclusions about previously exposed vaccinees are limited because only a handful of AZD1222 recipients were SARS-CoV-2 seropositive at baseline. No day 14 peak-response samples were available, so repertoires were characterized only after the peak T cell response.

The CDR3 holds 13 amino acids from the cysteine to the phenylalanine. Only CDR3 DNA remains: 39 bases, in frame from the first base. V loses 6 bases, J loses 9 bases, and the germline ends lie 15 bases apart. The CDR3 regions of human TCRbeta chains were analyzed by immunosequencing. The original methods were these. Repertoire TCRs were matched against a reference library of SARS-CoV-2-specific TCRs generated with the MIRA antigen-specificity platform. Breadth was defined as the fraction of unique TCRs that were SARS-CoV-2-associated. Depth was defined as the fraction of total T cells that were SARS-CoV-2-associated. Using the MIRA data, each spike-specific TCR was mapped to the spike region that the TCR reacts to and placed in a CD4 or CD8 class. Log10-transformed breadth and depth values were compared by one-way ANOVA with Sidak's multiple comparisons tests. The table was pulled from immuneACCESS by TCRdb, which kept in-frame rearrangements only. Such tables lose some clones; where checked, under half of the loss comes from unresolved V genes, and the rest has no known cause. V, J and clone size derive from that table, while D and trimming were established from the DNA sequence. This sample lists roughly 120,000 clones; roughly 90% were detected once. Nearly 4.5% of the sample rests with the top ten.

In the case of this clone: Its antigen is unknown. Nothing much larger sits one base from this clone, and base qualities are not available.

The sample's time point label is to be understood as: baseline before first vaccination. Samples from vaccinated people were obtained from the UK trials COV001 and COV002, which included a single-blind randomized controlled phase 2/3 trial of AZD1222 (ChAdOx1 nCoV-19) in healthy adults. For TCRbeta chain sequencing, PBMC samples were collected from trial participants at day 0 and at day 28 after the second dose. The sequence was obtained from an adult in good health. The specimen comprised peripheral blood, sampled on day 0 of AZD1222 vaccination. The chain joins TRBV12-3 or TRBV12-4 to TRBJ1-5, and possibly TRBD1, on 5 matching bases. The bases read TGTGCCAGCAGCCGAACGGCCGGGGGGCCCCAGCATTTT. Its protein reads: CASSRTAGGPQHF.